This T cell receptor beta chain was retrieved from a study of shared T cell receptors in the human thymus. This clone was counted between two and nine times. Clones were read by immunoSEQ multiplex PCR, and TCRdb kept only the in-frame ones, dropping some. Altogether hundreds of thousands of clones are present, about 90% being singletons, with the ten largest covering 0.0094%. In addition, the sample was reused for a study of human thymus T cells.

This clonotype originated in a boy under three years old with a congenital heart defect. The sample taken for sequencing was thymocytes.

CDR3 sequence (DNA): TGTGCCAGCAGCCAAGTCCATGGGGCGGTCGGGGAGCTGTTTTTT. It encodes CASSQVHGAVGELFF. The chain couples TRBV14 to TRBJ2-2, with TRBD1 as a possible D gene (5 bases). CDR1 and CDR2 (germline): SGHDN, FVKESK. Trimming took off 1 base at V and 7 bases at J, with 13 bases between the two ends. The CDR3 runs to 15 residues. Supplemented by reference TRBV14 and TRBJ2-2, the full variable domain reads EAGVTQFPSHSVIEKGQTVTLRCDPISGHDNLYWYRRVMGKEIKFLLHFVKESKQDESGMPNNRFLAERTGGTYSTLKVQPAELEDSGVYFCASSQVHGAVGELFFGEGSRLTVL.